This entry features one T cell receptor (beta chain) sequence. Its antigen is undetermined. These data come from a study of T cell repertoires in cytomegalovirus infection. Study background: Matching HLA type and CMV infection were both indicated by public TCR beta signatures. Whole-study results and caveats: Of the TCR beta families, the public ones yielded a cumulative frequency that identified carriers of CMV plus the relevant HLA. Dominating the ex vivo response were HLA-C-restricted CMV-specific TCR beta clonotypes.

TCRdb recomputed calls from the reads with MiXCR, one row per CDR3 protein. The sample records 900,000 to 950,000 distinct CDR3 sequences, 30% to 40% being singletons. The CDR3 has 17 amino acids. CDR1 and CDR2 from the germline V gene are MNHNS and SASEGT. The germline V and J ends were trimmed by 5 bases and 0 bases, with 14 bases remaining between them. The clonotype originates from a human donor in good health (CMV status not recorded). Some clones in this sample may be carry-over from other donors' samples. The sample was cultured CD8+ T cells from PBMCs, taken from culture after CMV antigen stimulation. The J gene is TRBJ2-6, the V gene TRBV6-1; D is perhaps TRBD1 (6 bases). The CDR3 DNA reads TGTGCCAGCAGTTGGACAGCCCAACGCTCTGGGGCCAACGTCCTGACTTTC. Encoded protein: CASSWTAQRSGANVLTF.